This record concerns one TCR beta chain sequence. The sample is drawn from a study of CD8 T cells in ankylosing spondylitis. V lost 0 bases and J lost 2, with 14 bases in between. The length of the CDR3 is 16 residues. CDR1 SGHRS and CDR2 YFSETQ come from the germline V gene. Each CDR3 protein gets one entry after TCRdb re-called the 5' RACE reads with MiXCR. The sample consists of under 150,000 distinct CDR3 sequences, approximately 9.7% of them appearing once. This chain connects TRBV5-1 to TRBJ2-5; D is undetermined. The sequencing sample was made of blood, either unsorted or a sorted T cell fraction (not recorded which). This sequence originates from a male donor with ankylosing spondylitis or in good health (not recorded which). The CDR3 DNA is TGCGCCAGCAGCTTGGCCCCCGGCAGTACGCAAGAGACCCAGTACTTC. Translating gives CASSLAPGSTQETQYF.